Described below is a single TCR beta chain sequence and its context. Antigen: not known. CDR1 is SGHRS and CDR2 is YFSETQ in the germline V gene. The CDR3 loop spans 14 amino acids. Trimming stripped 4 bases from V and 2 bases from J, with 9 bases between. A multiplex PCR was run with 60 Vbeta primers and 13 Jbeta primers. Here immunoSEQ multiplex PCR was the method, and the copy in TCRdb shows in-frame clones only, minus some. The data hold fewer than 200,000 clones, with approximately 80% observed a single time. The sample comes from a study of cytomegalovirus exposure and HLA in healthy donors. Overall study findings and caveats: Presence/absence analyses rested on an assumption that sequencing depth was roughly uniform across donors. In a later analysis, several top co-occurrence clusters appeared linked to parvovirus B19, influenza, CMV and Epstein-Barr virus. Association with HLA alleles at 0.05 false discovery rate was found for 15,000 to 20,000 TCR beta sequences in a later analysis. The authors later found TCR association rates varying by HLA locus, with DRB1 most and HLA-C fewest.

Sequenced: PBMCs. The clonotype originates from a woman younger than 30 in good health and CMV-seronegative. J is TRBJ2-2 and V is TRBV5-1, with TRBD1 as a possible D gene (5 bases). This CDR3 is CASSLDINTGELFF. In DNA, the CDR3 is TGCGCCAGCAGCCTGGACATAAACACCGGGGAGCTGTTTTTT.